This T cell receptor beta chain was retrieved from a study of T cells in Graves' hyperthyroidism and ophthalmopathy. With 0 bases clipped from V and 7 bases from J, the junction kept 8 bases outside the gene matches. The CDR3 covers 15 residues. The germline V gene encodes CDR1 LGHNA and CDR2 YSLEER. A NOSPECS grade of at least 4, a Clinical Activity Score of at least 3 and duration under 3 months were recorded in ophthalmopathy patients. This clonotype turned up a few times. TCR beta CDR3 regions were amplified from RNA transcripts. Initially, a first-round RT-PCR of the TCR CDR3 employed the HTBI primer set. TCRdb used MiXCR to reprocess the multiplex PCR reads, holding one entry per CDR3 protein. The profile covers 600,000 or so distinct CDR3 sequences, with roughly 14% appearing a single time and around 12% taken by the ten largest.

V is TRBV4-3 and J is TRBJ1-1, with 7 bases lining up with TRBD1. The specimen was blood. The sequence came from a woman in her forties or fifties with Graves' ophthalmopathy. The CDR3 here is CASSQDLYRGFEAFF. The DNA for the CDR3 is TGCGCCAGCAGCCAAGATTTGTACAGGGGTTTTGAAGCTTTCTTT.